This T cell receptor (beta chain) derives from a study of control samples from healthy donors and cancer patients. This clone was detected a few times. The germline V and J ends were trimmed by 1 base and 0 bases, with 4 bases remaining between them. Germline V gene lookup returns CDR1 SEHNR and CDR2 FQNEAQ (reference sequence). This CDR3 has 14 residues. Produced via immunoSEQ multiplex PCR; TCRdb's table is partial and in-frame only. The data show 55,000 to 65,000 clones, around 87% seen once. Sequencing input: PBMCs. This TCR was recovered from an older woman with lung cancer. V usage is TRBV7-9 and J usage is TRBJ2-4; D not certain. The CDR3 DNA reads TGTGCCAGCAGCTTAGACATAGCCAAAAACATTCAGTACTTC. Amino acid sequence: CASSLDIAKNIQYF.